The 24 T cell receptor beta chains reported below all come from one sample, sequenced in a study of cytomegalovirus exposure and HLA in healthy donors. The primer mix had 60 Vbeta and 13 Jbeta primers. Data came from immunoSEQ multiplex PCR; TCRdb stores just in-frame clones and leaves some out. The sample carries more than 95,000 clones, about two thirds recorded once. The sample consisted of PBMCs. The receptor set was obtained from a man between 25 and 39 years old in good health and CMV-seronegative.

The chain uses TRBV4-2 and TRBJ2-3; 11 bases are a match to TRBD2. From germline, CDR1 is LGHNA and CDR2 YNFKEQ. The CDR3 spans 17 residues. V lost 3 bases, J lost 2 bases, and 7 bases stayed unmatched. The CDR3 nucleotides are TGTGCCAGCAGCCACCTGATAGCGGGGGGGGACACAGATACGCAGTATTTT. Residues: CASSHLIAGGDTDTQYF.

The rearrangement joins TRBV10-1 to TRBJ2-1; TRBD2 might be the D (6 bases). CDR3 size: 16 residues. CDR1 and CDR2 from the germline V gene are WNHNN and SYGVQD (reference sequence). V was cut by 6 bases and J by 2 bases, with 17 bases left in between. The CDR3 DNA reads TGCGCCAGCAGGGAGGATACGGCGGGAACCTACAATGAGCAGTTCTTC. Protein product: CASREDTAGTYNEQFF.

With respect to this clone: At one end the junction does not follow the germline gene, possibly because of a read error. V is TRBV10-2 and J is TRBJ2-2; the match to TRBD1 covers 7 bases. Germline assignment: CDR1 WSHSY and CDR2 SAAADI. The CDR3 totals 13 residues. CDR3 sequence reads: CASGDRATGELFF. The CDR3 DNA follows: TGCGCCAGCGGTGACAGGGCCACCGGGGAGCTGTTTTTT.

This clone was seen a handful of times. The chain is built from TRBV2 and TRBJ2-6, with D possibly TRBD2 on 6 matching bases. Germline V CDR1 and CDR2: SNHLY, FYNNEI. This CDR3 has 16 amino acids. With 6 bases removed from V and 0 bases from J, the gap between germline ends came to 12 bases. The CDR3 DNA reads TGTGCCAGCAGAGGGGACGGGGGCTCTGGGGCCAACGTCCTGACTTTC. Translated, it gives CASRGDGGSGANVLTF. Full variable domain (rest looked up from reference TRBV2 and TRBJ2-6): EPEVTQTPSHQVTQMGQEVILRCVPISNHLYFYWYRQILGQKVEFLVSFYNNEISEKSEIFDDQFSVERPDGSNFTLKIRSTKLEDSAMYFCASRGDGGSGANVLTFGAGSRLTVL.

This sequence joins TRBV7-9 and TRBJ1-4; 8 nucleotides agree with TRBD1. The V gene's germline CDR1 is SEHNR and CDR2 FQNEAQ (reference sequence). This CDR3 has 15 amino acids. With V trimmed by 6 bases and J by 10 bases, 13 bases remained unmatched. The CDR3 protein is CASRAIDRGQRKLFF. CDR3 nucleotide sequence: TGTGCCAGCAGAGCAATAGACAGGGGACAAAGAAAACTGTTTTTT.

The chain links TRBV6-4 to TRBJ1-2; perhaps TRBD1 as D (5 bases). CDR1 and CDR2 (germline): MRHNA, SNTAGT. Trimming took off 6 bases at V and 4 bases at J, with 18 bases between the two ends. The CDR3 has 15 amino acids. The CDR3 sequence: CASRPVWQGTYGYTF. The CDR3 DNA sequence: TGTGCCAGCAGACCGGTTTGGCAGGGAACCTATGGCTACACCTTC.

The J gene is TRBJ2-7, the V gene TRBV7-2, with 8 bases identical to TRBD2. In germline, CDR1 is SGHTA, CDR2 FQGNSA. V gave up 1 base and J gave up 7 bases; unmatched junction bases: 12. CDR3 length equals 16 residues. CDR3: CASSLDPPAGALEQYF. The CDR3, as DNA: TGTGCCAGCAGCTTAGACCCCCCAGCGGGGGCCTTAGAGCAGTACTTC.

The chain recombines TRBV28 with TRBJ2-5; 7 bases line up with TRBD1. V lost 4 bases to trimming and J lost 2 bases; unmatched junction nucleotides: 1. The CDR3 has 13 amino acids. The germline gives CDR1 MDHEN, CDR2 SYDVKM. CDR3 bases: TGTGCCAGCAGTTGGGGACAGCAAGAGACCCAGTACTTC. This translates into CASSWGQQETQYF.

The CDR3 region is CASSEVGALAGGLYEQYF. The CDR3 coding sequence is TGTGCCAGCAGTGAAGTAGGGGCACTAGCGGGGGGATTATACGAGCAGTACTTC. The rearrangement links TRBV2 to TRBJ2-7, with 12 bases identical to TRBD2. Trimming cost V 1 base and J 4 bases; bases outside gene matches: 11. Per germline, CDR1 SNHLY and CDR2 FYNNEI. The CDR3 loop spans 18 amino acids.

The chain joins TRBV5-6 to TRBJ1-2; D ambiguous. Germline CDR1 is SGHDT and CDR2 is YYEEEE. Trimming shortened V by 1 base and J by 0 bases, and 7 bases separated the two germline ends. The CDR3 consists of 14 residues. CDR3 in DNA: TGTGCCAGCAGCTTGCCAGTCCCTAACTATGGCTACACCTTC. Translated: CASSLPVPNYGYTF.

The rearrangement uses TRBV6-5 and TRBJ2-7; TRBD1 matches 7 bases. This CDR3 comprises 15 residues. Looked up from germline, CDR1 is MNHEY and CDR2 is SVGAGI. Unmatched junction bases numbered 8, after V lost 6 bases and J lost 0 bases. As DNA, the CDR3 is TGTGCCAGCAGCTACGGACAGGAGAGCTCCTACGAGCAGTACTTC. This codes for CASSYGQESSYEQYF.

The chain uses TRBV2 and TRBJ1-2; D is possibly TRBD1 (5 bases). Germline loops: CDR1 SNHLY, CDR2 FYNNEI. There are 16 residues in the CDR3. V lost 10 bases, J lost 7 bases, and 28 bases lay in between. The CDR3: CAINKGRGLSRGGYTF. The CDR3 bases are TGTGCCATCAATAAAGGGAGGGGATTGAGCCGGGGTGGCTACACCTTC.

This rearrangement joins TRBV6-5 to TRBJ1-3, with D possibly matching TRBD1 (5 bases). Looked up from germline, CDR1 is MNHEY and CDR2 is SVGAGI. CDR3 size: 15 residues. V gave up 0 bases and J gave up 3 bases, with 9 bases separating them. DNA for the CDR3: TGTGCCAGCAGTTACTCGGGACTGTTTGGAAACACCATATATTTT. Encoded protein: CASSYSGLFGNTIYF.

The gene calls are TRBV15 and TRBJ1-5; no clear D gene. Germline V lookup: CDR1 LNHNV, CDR2 YYDKDF (reference sequence). The V end was cut by 4 bases, the J end by 5 bases, with 12 bases between. This CDR3 region has 14 residues. The CDR3 coding sequence is TGTGCCACCAGCATCGTGTCGAGGGATCAGCCCCAGCATTTT. It codes for CATSIVSRDQPQHF.

The rearrangement uses TRBV7-9 and TRBJ2-7; tentative D call: TRBD2 (6 bases). CDR1 SEHNR and CDR2 FQNEAQ come from the germline V gene (reference sequence). V gave up 5 bases and J gave up 2 bases, with 16 bases separating them. The CDR3 spans 15 residues. CDR3 sequence reads: CASSQMMGGAYEQYF. The CDR3 nucleotides read TGTGCCAGCAGCCAGATGATGGGCGGGGCCTACGAGCAGTACTTC. The full variable domain, rest sourced from reference TRBV7-9 and TRBJ2-7, is DTGVSQNPRHKITKRGQNVTFRCDPISEHNRLYWYRQTLGQGPEFLTYFQNEAQLEKSRLLSDRFSAERPKGSFSTLEIQRTEQGDSAMYLCASSQMMGGAYEQYFGPGTRLTVT.

This clone was counted once. The genes are TRBV10-3 and TRBJ2-7; D not resolved. Germline CDR1 ENHRY, CDR2 SYGVKD. The V gene lost 2 bases and the J gene lost 7 bases, with 15 bases spanning the gap. This CDR3 spans 14 amino acids. CDR3 sequence: CAISETSLNTEQYF. The CDR3, as DNA: TGTGCCATCAGTGAGACTTCCCTTAATACTGAGCAGTACTTC.

V usage is TRBV5-5 and J usage is TRBJ1-1; TRBD1 matches 10 bases. This CDR3 has 14 amino acids. The germline CDR1 and CDR2 sequences are SGHKS and YYEKEE (reference sequence). J was trimmed by 4 bases and V by 5 bases; bases with no gene match: 5. The CDR3 protein is CASRKDRGLTEAFF. CDR3 bases: TGTGCCAGCAGGAAAGACAGGGGGCTCACTGAAGCTTTCTTT.

This chain joins TRBV5-1 and TRBJ2-3, with 10 bases aligning to TRBD2. The CDR3 runs 16 residues. The ends lost 3 bases at V and 4 bases at J; junction bases unmatched: 8. Germline V gives CDR1 SGHRS, CDR2 YFSETQ. The CDR3 coding sequence is TGCGCCAGCAGCTCTGGACTAGCGGCCAGATCAGATACGCAGTATTTT. Its translation: CASSSGLAARSDTQYF.

The chain is built from TRBV28 and TRBJ2-7, with TRBD1 as a possible D gene (7 bases). V lost 8 bases to trimming and J lost 3 bases, with 17 bases between them. CDR1 is MDHEN, CDR2 SYDVKM, per germline. This CDR3 region has 14 residues. CDR3 region: CASGQGGIFYEQYF. The CDR3 DNA sequence: TGTGCCAGCGGGCAGGGGGGAATCTTCTACGAGCAGTACTTC. Based on the CDR3 plus reference TRBV28 and TRBJ2-7, the full variable domain is DVKVTQSSRYLVKRTGEKVFLECVQDMDHENMFWYRQDPGLGLRLIYFSYDVKMKEKGDIPEGYSVSREKKERFSLILESASTNQTSMYLCASGQGGIFYEQYFGPGTRLTVT.

The rearrangement joins TRBV12-2 to TRBJ1-1. TRBV12-2 is flagged as a pseudogene. The CDR3 consists of 22 residues. The CDR3 coding sequence is TGTGCAAGTCGCTTAGCCAACCCAATCTTCAATGCGGGGGAACTACTGAACACTGAAGCTTTCTTT. It translates to CASRLANPIFNAGELLNTEAFF.

The chain has TRBV5-1 and TRBJ2-3; no clear D. Germline assignment: CDR1 SGHRS and CDR2 YFSETQ. The ends were cut back, 2 bases at V and 6 bases at J, with 10 bases in the middle. The CDR3 spans 13 residues. The CDR3 DNA sequence: TGCGCCAGCAGCTTCTCCCCCGGGGATACGCAGTATTTT. This codes for CASSFSPGDTQYF.

The chain uses TRBV2 and TRBJ2-7, with D maybe TRBD2 (6 bases). The CDR3 spans 16 residues. Trimming stripped 5 bases from V and 0 bases from J, with 17 bases between. Per the germline V gene, CDR1 is SNHLY and CDR2 is FYNNEI. As DNA, the CDR3 is TGTGCCAGCAGTTCCCTCCGACAGACTAGCTCCTACGAGCAGTACTTC. Translation gives CASSSLRQTSSYEQYF.

This clone was seen a single time. The chain recombines TRBV28 with TRBJ2-3; 9 nucleotides line up with TRBD2. The V gene end was trimmed by 8 bases and the J gene end by 1 base; junction bases not matched to a gene: 7. The CDR3 runs 15 residues. Germline V gene data show CDR1 as MDHEN and CDR2 as SYDVKM. The CDR3 DNA is TGTGCCAGCTCGGGAGAGCGGGGGGGCACAGATACGCAGTATTTT. It translates to CASSGERGGTDTQYF.

CDR3 nucleotides: TGTGCCAGCAGCTTAGAAAGGGGTATTATGGACGAGCAGTACTTC. Protein sequence: CASSLERGIMDEQYF. J is TRBJ2-7 and V is TRBV11-2; perhaps TRBD1 as D (5 bases). Germline V lookup: CDR1 SGHAT, CDR2 FQNNGV. The CDR3 loop spans 15 amino acids. Trimming stripped 0 bases from V and 5 bases from J, with 14 bases between.